This T cell receptor beta chain was recovered during a study of early T cells in non-severe SARS-CoV-2 infection. Across the whole study: It was bulk RNA from unsorted whole blood that was sequenced, and the chains were unpaired. Study results and limitations: Matching results from VDJdb favored anti-spike CD8 responses, leaving private and CD4 specificities undetected.

Unique molecular identifiers were affixed to single, distinct cDNA molecules. TCRdb analysed the 5' RACE reads with MiXCR anew, one entry per CDR3 protein. In the table there are about 22,000 distinct CDR3 sequences, roughly 4.1% of which are singletons. CDR1 is KGHSH and CDR2 is LQKENI in the germline V gene. Trimming took 3 bases from V and 9 from J, leaving 30 bases between them. This CDR3 spans 19 amino acids. This clonotype has at least ten counts. What it binds is not known. V and J are TRBV18 and TRBJ2-1; possibly TRBD2 for D (6 bases). Sequenced sample: whole blood. This receptor was taken from an adult who was a healthcare worker with PCR-confirmed SARS-CoV-2 infection or an uninfected control (not recorded which). The CDR3 reads CASSPSKTRDLHLGGEQFF. For the CDR3, the DNA is TGTGCCAGCTCACCCTCCAAGACCCGGGACCTCCACTTGGGGGGTGAGCAGTTCTTC.